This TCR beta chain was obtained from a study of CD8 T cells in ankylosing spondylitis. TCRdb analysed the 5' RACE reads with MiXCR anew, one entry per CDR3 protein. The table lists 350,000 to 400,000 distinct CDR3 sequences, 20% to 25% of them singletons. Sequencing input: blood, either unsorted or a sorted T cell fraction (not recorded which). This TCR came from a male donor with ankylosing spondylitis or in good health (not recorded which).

The CDR3 DNA is TGTGCCAGCAAACCGCCGGGGCGCATTAATGAAAAACTGTTTTTT. This codes for CASKPPGRINEKLFF. The chain employs TRBV12-3 or TRBV12-4 and TRBJ1-4; D might be TRBD1 (5 bases). V was cut by 7 bases and J by 4 bases, with 16 bases left in between. The CDR3 is 15 residues long.